The 18 T cell receptor beta chains below come from one sample, sequenced in a study of cytomegalovirus exposure and HLA in healthy donors (dated by TCRdb to about 2017). The library was built by means of the immunoSEQ multiplex PCR assay. The multiplex PCR relied on a mix of 60 forward primers for TCR Vbeta segments and 13 reverse primers for TCR Jbeta segments. In TCRdb, the immuneACCESS table is reduced to in-frame sequences with V and J assigned. These tables do not hold every clone; where another copy was compared, an unresolved V gene accounts for under half, and the others remain unexplained. Counted in this sample were tens of thousands of clones; approximately 80% of them appeared once. The ten largest account for 3.6% of the sample. Sequences were obtained from PBMCs. The receptor source for this set is a woman aged 18-35 years in good health and CMV-seronegative.

V gene TRBV9 combines with J gene TRBJ2-7; D may be TRBD1 (6 bases). The CDR3 is made up of 15 amino acids. CDR1 and CDR2 from the germline V gene are SGDLS and YYNGEE. V lost 0 bases and J lost 7, with 17 bases in between. DNA for the CDR3: TGTGCCAGCAGCGTAGCTGGGACACCGCAGGGGGAGCAGTACTTC. Translating it yields CASSVAGTPQGEQYF. Full variable domain (missing parts from reference TRBV9 and TRBJ2-7): DSGVTQTPKHLITATGQRVTLRCSPRSGDLSVYWYQQSLDQGLQFLIQYYNGEERAKGNILERFSAQQFPDLHSELNLSSLELGDSALYFCASSVAGTPQGEQYFGPGTRLTVT.

This clone was seen a single time. The chain carries TRBV5-8 and TRBJ1-2, with no clear D. Germline loops: CDR1 SGHTS, CDR2 YDEGEE. Trimming shortened V by 0 bases and J by 3 bases, and 15 bases separated the two germline ends. This CDR3 contains 16 residues. In nucleotides, the CDR3 is TGTGCCAGCAGCTTGGCCGGGGTTACCCAAGACTATGGCTACACCTTC. It encodes CASSLAGVTQDYGYTF.

The rearrangement links TRBV28 to TRBJ1-4, with 8 bases fitting TRBD1. Unmatched junction bases numbered 3, after V lost 4 bases and J lost 11 bases. This CDR3 has 12 amino acids. CDR1 is MDHEN, CDR2 SYDVKM, per germline. The CDR3 loop reads CASSSRTGKLFF. The DNA for the CDR3 is TGTGCCAGCAGTTCCCGGACAGGGAAACTGTTTTTT.

V and J are TRBV29-1 and TRBJ2-1, with D perhaps TRBD2 (5 bases). Between the trimmed V and J ends, which lost 4 bases and 11 bases, there was a span of 9 bases. The CDR3 is made up of 10 amino acids. The germline V gene has CDR1 SQVTM and CDR2 ANQGSEA. The CDR3 region has the DNA TGCAGCGTTGTTGGGAGACAGCAGTTCTTC. As protein: CSVVGRQQFF.

The chain employs TRBV7-9 and TRBJ1-6; the D is unclear. Per the germline V gene, CDR1 is SEHNR and CDR2 is FQNEAQ (reference sequence). The CDR3 loop spans 15 amino acids. The V end lost 5 bases, the J end lost 6 bases, and 14 bases lay between the germline ends. The CDR3 spells CASSTLAGVNSPLHF. The CDR3 nucleotides read TGTGCCAGCAGCACATTAGCCGGGGTTAATTCACCCCTCCACTTT.

J is TRBJ2-5 and V is TRBV5-6; 8 nucleotides agree with TRBD2. The end of the DNA fits TRBJ2-7 better, so the J call may be wrong. Germline CDR1 reads SGHDT; CDR2 reads YYEEEE. The CDR3 contains 15 residues. The CDR3 here is CASSSGLAINYEQYF. CDR3 coding DNA: TGTGCCAGCAGCTCAGGACTAGCAATAAACTACGAGCAGTACTTC.

V and J are TRBV4-1 and TRBJ2-7, with D maybe TRBD2 (5 bases). CDR1 MGHRA and CDR2 YSYEKL come from the germline V gene. The CDR3 totals 17 residues. V lost 1 base and J lost 3, with 19 bases in between. The CDR3 reads CASSQVGRESRFYEQYF. The CDR3 coding sequence is TGCGCCAGCAGCCAAGTGGGAAGGGAGTCGCGCTTCTACGAGCAGTACTTC.

As to this clone: The junction shows a germline mismatch at one end, possibly a read error. The chain has TRBV10-3 and TRBJ2-5; tentative D call: TRBD2 (5 bases). CDR3 size: 13 residues. The V gene's germline CDR1 is ENHRY and CDR2 SYGVKD. DNA of the CDR3: TGTGCCATCAGTGATAATCGGGGAGAGACCCAGCACTTC. Translation: CAISDNRGETQHF.

This clone was detected a few times. The gene calls are TRBV7-2 and TRBJ1-1; D is perhaps TRBD1 (6 bases). Germline CDR1 is SGHTA and CDR2 is FQGNSA. V was cut by 6 bases and J by 6 bases, with 14 bases left in between. This CDR3 region has 13 residues. The CDR3 DNA follows: TGTGCCAGCAGGGACCCTGGGGGCCCTGAAGCTTTCTTT. It yields the protein CASRDPGGPEAFF.

The CDR3 DNA reads as TGTGCCAGTAGTATTAGAGAACAGGGCTATGGGGTATCCTACGAGCAGTACTTC. Residues: CASSIREQGYGVSYEQYF. The V and J genes are TRBV19 and TRBJ2-7, with D perhaps matching TRBD1 (6 bases). The CDR3 covers 18 residues. V was trimmed by 3 bases and J by 1 base, leaving 22 bases between them. Germline CDR1 is LNHDA and CDR2 is SQIVND (reference sequence).

The rearrangement uses TRBV28 and TRBJ2-6, with D hard to call. CDR3 length: 14 amino acids. Trimming pared 4 bases from V and 0 bases from J, leaving 4 bases between. Germline-derived CDR1 and CDR2 are MDHEN and SYDVKM. This CDR3 is CASSSSSGANVLTF. DNA for the CDR3: TGTGCCAGCAGTTCTAGCTCTGGGGCCAACGTCCTGACTTTC.

The genes are TRBV28 and TRBJ1-6; D might be TRBD1 (5 bases). The CDR3 sequence is 17 residues long. Between the trimmed V and J ends, which lost 1 base and 0 bases, there was a span of 10 bases. Per germline, CDR1 MDHEN and CDR2 SYDVKM. In nucleotides, the CDR3 is TGTGCCAGCAGTTTATCAGGGTTCCCCTCCTATAATTCACCCCTCCACTTT. It translates to CASSLSGFPSYNSPLHF.

This chain links TRBV29-1 with TRBJ2-7; TRBD2 matches 7 bases. This CDR3 region has 11 residues. CDR1 and CDR2 from the germline V gene are SQVTM and ANQGSEA. In DNA form, the CDR3 reads TGCATCCCCCACCGGGGGGTCGAGCAGTACTTC. Residues: CIPHRGVEQYF.

The rearrangement joins TRBV2 to TRBJ1-2, with 7 bases lining up with TRBD1. The length of the CDR3 is 13 residues. Germline V gene lookup returns CDR1 SNHLY and CDR2 FYNNEI. V lost 7 bases and J lost 3; bases outside the gene matches: 5. CDR3 in amino acids: CASTPGQDYGYTF. DNA for the CDR3: TGTGCCAGCACCCCCGGACAGGACTATGGCTACACCTTC.

This clone was observed a single time. The V and J genes are TRBV13 and TRBJ2-1; maybe TRBD2 (6 bases). This CDR3 has 15 residues. Per germline, CDR1 PRHDT and CDR2 FYEKMQ (reference sequence). V was shortened by 5 bases and J by 6 bases, with 17 bases between the two germline ends. CDR3 coding DNA: TGTGCCAGCAGCCCCTGGAGGGGTGGTAGCAATGAGCAGTTCTTC. Translated, it gives CASSPWRGGSNEQFF. The complete variable domain, with remaining parts taken from reference TRBV13 and TRBJ2-1, reads AAGVIQSPRHLIKEKRETATLKCYPIPRHDTVYWYQQGPGQDPQFLISFYEKMQSDKGSIPDRFSAQQFSDYHSELNMSSLELGDSALYFCASSPWRGGSNEQFFGPGTRLTVL.

The table lists this clone with a count of one. The chain couples TRBV7-2 to TRBJ2-2; D unclear. Germline CDR1 reads SGHTA; CDR2 reads FQGNSA. Deletions cut 4 bases from V and 0 bases from J, with 6 bases between. The CDR3 has 14 residues. CDR3 protein: CASSWQTNTGELFF. The CDR3 coding sequence is TGTGCCAGCAGCTGGCAGACGAACACCGGGGAGCTGTTTTTT.

This clone occurred once. The chain links TRBV30 to TRBJ2-3; possibly TRBD2 for D (5 bases). Germline lookup yields CDR1 GTSNPN and CDR2 SVGIG (reference sequence). V was cut by 4 bases and J by 5 bases, with 13 bases left in between. The CDR3 loop spans 13 amino acids. The CDR3 bases are TGTGCCTGGACCAACGGGATTAAAGATACGCAGTATTTT. Its translation: CAWTNGIKDTQYF.

The chain uses TRBV7-3 and TRBJ2-7, with D tentatively TRBD2 (6 bases). The CDR3 spans 13 residues. Germline V gene sequence: CDR1 SGHTA, CDR2 FQGTGA. Deletions cut 5 bases from V and 6 bases from J, with 14 bases between. As DNA, the CDR3 is TGTGCCAGCAGCCCGCGGGATGAAGGCGAGCAGTACTTC. Translated, it gives CASSPRDEGEQYF.